This T cell receptor (beta chain) came from a study of tumor-infiltrating lymphocytes in primary liver carcinoma (TCRdb year 2017). Broadly, across the study: Of the five patients, three men and two women aged 30 to 69 years, four had hepatocellular carcinoma and one had combined HCC and intrahepatic cholangiocarcinoma. Each sample produced about 3.5 to 8 million productive TCRbeta reads, and read depth showed no significant difference between tissue types. The five patients had tumors staged T1-T3 N0M0, with maximum diameters ranging from roughly 4.2 to 11 cm. Repertoires from technical replicates were highly reproducible, with mean shared-clone rates around 0.87 and correlation coefficients above 0.98. The study combined TCRbeta repertoire sequencing, expression microarrays and whole-exome sequencing across five regions of each liver tumor, with adjacent normal tissue and blood. A total of roughly 35 specimens from 5 patients underwent TCRbeta repertoire sequencing, comprising approximately 25 tumor regions, 5 adjacent noncancerous liver tissues and 5 peripheral blood samples.

With respect to this clonotype: Its antigen specificity is not known. The input lacks base qualities; no much larger clone sits a single base away.

What the authors observed across the whole study: The study included only five patients, and the authors note findings should be validated in a larger study. The top 250 clones made up a significantly larger repertoire fraction in tumors than in blood (p = 0.039). Only the TCR beta chain was sequenced, so true repertoire diversity is likely underestimated because unpaired alpha chains were not captured. Repertoire overlap was higher between tumor regions (mean around 35%) than tumor-adjacent (17%) or tumor-blood (14%) pairs, consistent with antigen-driven expansion. Because the samples were bulk and unsorted, CD4+ and CD8+ T cell repertoires could not be compared.

Without any cell sorting, total RNA and DNA were co-extracted from roughly 21-30 mg of bulk tissue using the AllPrep DNA/RNA mini kit. Between November 2015 and March 2016, roughly five patients in China with histopathologically diagnosed primary liver carcinoma had their tumors surgically resected. At the time of sampling, the patients had chronic HBV infection and had not received any treatment. Each fresh piece of tumor and adjacent tissue was cut in two, with one half stored in RNAlater at -80 degrees C and the other half sent for histology. Using a constant-region primer and ProtoScript II reverse transcriptase, TCRbeta-specific cDNA was reverse-transcribed from 450 to 650 ng total RNA. Three nested multiplex PCR rounds, following a slightly modified ARM-PCR procedure, were used to build the TCRbeta libraries. Sample barcodes and Illumina adapters were added in a final 25-cycle PCR using Deep VentR polymerase. Before sequencing, amplicons of 200-500 bp were gel-purified using a QIAquick gel extraction kit. The TCRbeta amplicons were sequenced with 250-bp paired-end reads on an Illumina HiSeq 2500. On the authors' methods: Quality trimming of reads was performed with Trimmomatic v0.33, and paired reads were merged with FLASH v1.2.11 so that full CDR3 sequences could be recovered. V, D and J germline segments were assigned to the rearranged TCRbeta sequences using MiGEC v1.2.1b. Clonotype statistics, along with Shannon-Wiener diversity indices, were calculated using VDJtools v1.0.0. Except for diversity analysis, only the 250 most abundant clonotypes of each sample were used in subsequent analyses to reduce sampling bias. Using fastp at Q25 and MiXCR, TCRdb reprocessed the public reads and kept productive beta chains. Entries are consolidated by CDR3 protein sequence, retaining the most common genes and DNA. These V and J calls are TCRdb output, not the study's own analysis. This sample is represented by 35,000 to 50,000 distinct CDR3 sequences; around 80% of them were singletons. Around 40% of the sample comes from the top ten.

The sequence was obtained from a woman aged 25 to 39 with primary liver carcinoma and hepatitis B virus infection. The sample consisted of tumor-adjacent normal liver tissue.

The DNA sequence is TGTGCCAGCAGCGAGGCAGACACAGATACGCAGTATTTT. Translation gives CASSEADTDTQYF. The chain was built from TRBV9 and TRBJ2-3; too little of a D gene remains to name it. Per the germline V gene, SGDLS is the CDR1 and YYNGEE is the CDR2. The CDR3 holds 13 amino acids from the cysteine to the phenylalanine. The retained sequence is limited to the CDR3, 39 bases, with the frame set at the first base. The trim is 3 bases for V and 2 bases for J, with a gap of 7 bases between the germline ends. When the CDR3 is completed using the reference TRBV9 and TRBJ2-3 genes on either side, the full variable domain is DSGVTQTPKHLITATGQRVTLRCSPRSGDLSVYWYQQSLDQGLQFLIQYYNGEERAKGNILERFSAQQFPDLHSELNLSSLELGDSALYFCASSEADTDTQYFGPGTRLTVL.